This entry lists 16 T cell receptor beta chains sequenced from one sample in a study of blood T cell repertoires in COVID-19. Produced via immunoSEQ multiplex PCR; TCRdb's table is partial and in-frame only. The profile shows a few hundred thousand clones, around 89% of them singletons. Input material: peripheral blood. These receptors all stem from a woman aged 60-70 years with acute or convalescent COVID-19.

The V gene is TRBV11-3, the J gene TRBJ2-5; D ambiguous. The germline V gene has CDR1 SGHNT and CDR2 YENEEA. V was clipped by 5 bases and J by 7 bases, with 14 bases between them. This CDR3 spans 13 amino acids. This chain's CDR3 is CASSATQDGTQYF. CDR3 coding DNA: TGTGCCAGCAGCGCGACTCAAGACGGGACCCAGTACTTC.

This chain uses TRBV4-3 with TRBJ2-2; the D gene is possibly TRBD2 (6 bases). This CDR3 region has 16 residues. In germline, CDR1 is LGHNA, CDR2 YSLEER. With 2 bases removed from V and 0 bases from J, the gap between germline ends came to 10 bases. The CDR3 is CASSQNSGANTGELFF. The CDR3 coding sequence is TGCGCCAGCAGCCAAAATAGCGGAGCGAACACCGGGGAGCTGTTTTTT.

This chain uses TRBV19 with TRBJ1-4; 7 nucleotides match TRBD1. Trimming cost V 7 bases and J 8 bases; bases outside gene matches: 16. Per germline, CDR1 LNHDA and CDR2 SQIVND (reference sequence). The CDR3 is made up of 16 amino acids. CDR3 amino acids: CASTPRGQFFAEKLFF. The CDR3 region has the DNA TGTGCCAGTACCCCCCGGGGACAGTTTTTTGCGGAAAAACTGTTTTTT. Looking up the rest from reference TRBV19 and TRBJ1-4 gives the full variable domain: DGGITQSPKYLFRKEGQNVTLSCEQNLNHDAMYWYRQDPGQGLRLIYYSQIVNDFQKGDIAEGYSVSREKKESFPLTVTSAQKNPTAFYLCASTPRGQFFAEKLFFGSGTQLSVL.

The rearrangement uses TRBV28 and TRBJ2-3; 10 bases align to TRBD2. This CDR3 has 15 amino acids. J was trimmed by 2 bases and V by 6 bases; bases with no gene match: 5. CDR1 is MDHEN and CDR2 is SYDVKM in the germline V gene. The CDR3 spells CASSKRGGFTDTQYF. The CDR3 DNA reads TGTGCCAGCAGCAAGCGGGGGGGGTTCACAGATACGCAGTATTTT.

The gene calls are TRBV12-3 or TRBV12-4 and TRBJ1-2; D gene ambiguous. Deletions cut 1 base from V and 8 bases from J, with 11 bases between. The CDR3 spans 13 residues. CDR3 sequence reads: CASSLERGYGYTF. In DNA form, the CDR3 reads TGTGCCAGCAGTTTAGAAAGAGGTTACGGCTACACCTTC.

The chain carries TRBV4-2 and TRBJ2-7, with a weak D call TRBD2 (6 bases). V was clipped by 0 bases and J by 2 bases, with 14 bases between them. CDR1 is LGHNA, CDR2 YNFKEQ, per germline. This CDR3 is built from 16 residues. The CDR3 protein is CASSQEAAGPTYEQYF. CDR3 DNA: TGTGCCAGCAGCCAAGAAGCGGCGGGGCCAACCTACGAGCAGTACTTC.

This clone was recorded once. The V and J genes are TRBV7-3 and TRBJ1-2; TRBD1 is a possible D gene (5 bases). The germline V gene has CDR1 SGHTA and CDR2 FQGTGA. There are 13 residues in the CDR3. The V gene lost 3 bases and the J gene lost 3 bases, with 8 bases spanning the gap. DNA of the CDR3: TGTGCCAGCAGCTTGCAGGGATACTATGGCTACACCTTC. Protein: CASSLQGYYGYTF.

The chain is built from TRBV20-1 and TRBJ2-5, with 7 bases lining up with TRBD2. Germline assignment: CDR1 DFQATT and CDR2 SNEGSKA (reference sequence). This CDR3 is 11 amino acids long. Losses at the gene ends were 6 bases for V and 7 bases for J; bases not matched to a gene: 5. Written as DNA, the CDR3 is TGCAGTGCCAGGACGGGGGGGACCCAGTACTTC. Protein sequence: CSARTGGTQYF.

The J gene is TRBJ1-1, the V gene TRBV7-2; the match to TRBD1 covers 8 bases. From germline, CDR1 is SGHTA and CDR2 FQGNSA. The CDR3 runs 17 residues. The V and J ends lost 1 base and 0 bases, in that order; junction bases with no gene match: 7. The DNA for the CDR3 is TGTGCCAGCAGCTTAGAATGGTTCAGGGGGCTGAACACTGAAGCTTTCTTT. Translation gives CASSLEWFRGLNTEAFF.

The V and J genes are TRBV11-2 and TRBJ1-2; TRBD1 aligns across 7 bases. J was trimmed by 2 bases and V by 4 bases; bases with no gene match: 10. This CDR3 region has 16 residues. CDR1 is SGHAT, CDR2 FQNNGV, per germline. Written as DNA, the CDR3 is TGTGCCAGCAGCTCCAACAGACAGGGAGGCAACTATGGCTACACCTTC. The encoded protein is CASSSNRQGGNYGYTF. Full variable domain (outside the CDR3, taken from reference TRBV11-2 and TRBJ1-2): EAGVAQSPRYKIIEKRQSVAFWCNPISGHATLYWYQQILGQGPKLLIQFQNNGVVDDSQLPKDRFSAERLKGVDSTLKIQPAKLEDSAVYLCASSSNRQGGNYGYTFGSGTRLTVV.

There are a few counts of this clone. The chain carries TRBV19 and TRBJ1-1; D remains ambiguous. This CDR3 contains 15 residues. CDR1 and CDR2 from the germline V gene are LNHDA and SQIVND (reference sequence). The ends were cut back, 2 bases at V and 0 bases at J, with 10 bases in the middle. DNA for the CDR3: TGTGCCAGTAGTATAAAGCTAGGAGTGAACACTGAAGCTTTCTTT. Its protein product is CASSIKLGVNTEAFF. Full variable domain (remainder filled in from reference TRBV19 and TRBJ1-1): DGGITQSPKYLFRKEGQNVTLSCEQNLNHDAMYWYRQDPGQGLRLIYYSQIVNDFQKGDIAEGYSVSREKKESFPLTVTSAQKNPTAFYLCASSIKLGVNTEAFFGQGTRLTVV.

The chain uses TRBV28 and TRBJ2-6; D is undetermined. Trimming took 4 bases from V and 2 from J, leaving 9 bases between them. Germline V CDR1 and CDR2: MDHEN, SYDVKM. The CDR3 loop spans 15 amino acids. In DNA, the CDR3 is TGTGCCAGCAGTTCACCTATAGCTGGGGCCAACGTCCTGACTTTC. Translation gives CASSSPIAGANVLTF.

The chain's CDR3 is CAWTPGLAYTDTQYF. DNA of the CDR3: TGTGCCTGGACTCCGGGACTAGCGTACACAGATACGCAGTATTTT. V gene TRBV30 combines with J gene TRBJ2-3; 10 bases are a match to TRBD2. V shed 4 bases and J 2 bases; nucleotides not matched to a gene: 6. The germline V gene encodes CDR1 GTSNPN and CDR2 SVGIG (reference sequence). CDR3 length: 15 residues.

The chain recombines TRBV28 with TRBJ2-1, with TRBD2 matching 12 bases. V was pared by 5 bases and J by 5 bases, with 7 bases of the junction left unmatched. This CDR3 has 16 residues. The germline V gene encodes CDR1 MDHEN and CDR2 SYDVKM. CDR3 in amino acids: CASSPTSGGINNEQFF. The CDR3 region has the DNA TGTGCCAGCAGTCCCACTAGCGGGGGGATTAACAATGAGCAGTTCTTC.

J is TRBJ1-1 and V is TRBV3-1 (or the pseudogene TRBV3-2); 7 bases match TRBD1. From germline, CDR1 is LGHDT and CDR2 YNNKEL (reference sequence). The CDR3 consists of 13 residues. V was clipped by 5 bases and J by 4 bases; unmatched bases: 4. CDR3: CASSEGARTEAFF. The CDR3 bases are TGTGCCAGCAGCGAGGGGGCACGCACTGAAGCTTTCTTT.

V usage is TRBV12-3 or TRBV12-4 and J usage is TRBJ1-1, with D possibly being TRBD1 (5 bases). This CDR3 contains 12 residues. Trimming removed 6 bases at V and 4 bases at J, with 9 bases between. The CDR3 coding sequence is TGTGCCAGCAGACAGGAAGGCACTGAAGCTTTCTTT. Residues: CASRQEGTEAFF.